Listed here are 10 T cell receptor beta chains from one sample, sequenced in a study of blood T cell repertoires in COVID-19. The method was immunoSEQ multiplex PCR; TCRdb's version includes in-frame clones alone and lacks a portion of them. Seen here are tens of thousands of clones, approximately 78% observed once, and the top ten hold about a sixth. The sequenced sample was peripheral blood. The receptors were gathered from a woman aged 60-75 years with acute or convalescent COVID-19.

V usage is TRBV7-2 and J usage is TRBJ1-2, with 8 bases that match TRBD1. Germline V CDR1 and CDR2: SGHTA, FQGNSA. This CDR3 region has 15 residues. The V gene end was trimmed by 2 bases and the J gene end by 5 bases; junction bases not matched to a gene: 7. The CDR3 here is CASSLPGTGSYGYTF. Here the CDR3 DNA reads TGTGCCAGCAGCTTACCCGGGACAGGCTCGTATGGCTACACCTTC.

The chain employs TRBV7-9 and TRBJ2-3; 12 positions match TRBD1. After removal of 4 bases from V and 10 bases from J, the junction contained 12 bases not matched to a gene. CDR3 length: 16 residues. Germline CDR1 is SEHNR and CDR2 is FQNEAQ (reference sequence). The CDR3 region has the DNA TGTGCCAGCAGCTCACCATCGGGACAGGGGGCGGGTCCGCAGTATTTT. Protein: CASSSPSGQGAGPQYF.

V gene TRBV5-5 combines with J gene TRBJ2-2; D is perhaps TRBD2 (6 bases). The CDR3 length is 14 residues. V was pared by 2 bases and J by 1 base, with 6 bases between. Germline CDR1 SGHKS, CDR2 YYEKEE (reference sequence). CDR3 in amino acids: CASSFSGNTGELFF. The CDR3 region has the DNA TGTGCCAGCAGCTTTAGCGGGAACACCGGGGAGCTGTTTTTT.

The CDR3 DNA sequence: TGTGCCAGCAGCTTGGAACAGGGTGTCGGGGCCAACGTCCTGACTTTC. It specifies CASSLEQGVGANVLTF. This chain connects TRBV5-8 to TRBJ2-6, with a tentative D call TRBD1 (6 bases). The V end lost 0 bases, the J end lost 4 bases, and 11 bases lay between the germline ends. The CDR3 consists of 16 residues. Germline V gene sequence: CDR1 SGHTS, CDR2 YDEGEE.

J is TRBJ2-1 and V is TRBV5-1, with 10 bases aligning to TRBD2. CDR1 SGHRS and CDR2 YFSETQ come from the germline V gene. V lost 0 bases and J lost 6; bases outside the gene matches: 3. The CDR3 extends over 15 amino acids. CDR3 in DNA: TGCGCCAGCAGCTTGGTCGAGCGGGGGGGCAATGAGCAGTTCTTC. This encodes CASSLVERGGNEQFF.

This clone was seen only once. This chain joins TRBV5-5 and TRBJ1-1; D call uncertain. Germline-derived CDR1 and CDR2 are SGHKS and YYEKEE (reference sequence). This CDR3 has 13 amino acids. The V end was cut by 1 base, the J end by 3 bases, with 7 bases between. The CDR3 DNA follows: TGTGCCAGCAGCTTGCTCGGGGACACTGAAGCTTTCTTT. It encodes CASSLLGDTEAFF.

The genes are TRBV18 and TRBJ2-7, with 7 bases fitting TRBD2. Unmatched junction bases numbered 13, after V lost 8 bases and J lost 3 bases. Germline assignment: CDR1 KGHSH and CDR2 LQKENI. This CDR3 is built from 15 residues. The CDR3 loop is CASGKEAGVLYEQYF. The CDR3 DNA reads as TGTGCCAGCGGAAAGGAGGCGGGGGTGCTCTACGAGCAGTACTTC. The full variable domain, its missing parts supplied by reference TRBV18 and TRBJ2-7, is NAGVMQNPRHLVRRRGQEARLRCSPMKGHSHVYWYRQLPEEGLKFMVYLQKENIIDESGMPKERFSAEFPKEGPSILRIQQVVRGDSAAYFCASGKEAGVLYEQYFGPGTRLTVT.

This clone was detected only a few times. V and J are TRBV5-4 and TRBJ2-4, with a weak D call TRBD2 (6 bases). This CDR3 region has 17 residues. The V gene lost 0 bases and the J gene lost 1 base, with 14 bases spanning the gap. CDR1 is SGHNT and CDR2 is YYREEE in the germline V gene (reference sequence). The CDR3: CASSLGGGQNAKNIQYF. As DNA, the CDR3 is TGTGCCAGCAGCTTGGGGGGAGGACAAAATGCCAAAAACATTCAGTACTTC. Complete variable domain (other parts from reference TRBV5-4 and TRBJ2-4): ETGVTQSPTHLIKTRGQQVTLRCSSQSGHNTVSWYQQALGQGPQFIFQYYREEENGRGNFPPRFSGLQFPNYSSELNVNALELDDSALYLCASSLGGGQNAKNIQYFGAGTRLSVL.

The V call is TRBV5-1, the J call TRBJ1-3; D not resolved. Germline V gene lookup returns CDR1 SGHRS and CDR2 YFSETQ. CDR3 size: 14 residues. Trimming pared 7 bases from V and 0 bases from J, leaving 11 bases between. CDR3 protein: CASREGSSGNTIYF. The CDR3 nucleotides are TGCGCCAGCCGCGAAGGGAGCTCTGGAAACACCATATATTTT. Full variable domain (remainder filled in from reference TRBV5-1 and TRBJ1-3): KAGVTQTPRYLIKTRGQQVTLSCSPISGHRSVSWYQQTPGQGLQFLFEYFSETQRNKGNFPGRFSGRQFSNSRSEMNVSTLELGDSALYLCASREGSSGNTIYFGEGSWLTVV.

This chain links TRBV19 with TRBJ1-2; 8 nucleotides align to TRBD1. The CDR3 is 14 residues long. Losses at the gene ends were 5 bases for V and 6 bases for J; bases not matched to a gene: 8. Germline assignment: CDR1 LNHDA and CDR2 SQIVND (reference sequence). This CDR3 reads CASSSGQGRDGYTF. In DNA, the CDR3 is TGTGCCAGTAGTTCCGGACAGGGAAGGGATGGCTACACCTTC.